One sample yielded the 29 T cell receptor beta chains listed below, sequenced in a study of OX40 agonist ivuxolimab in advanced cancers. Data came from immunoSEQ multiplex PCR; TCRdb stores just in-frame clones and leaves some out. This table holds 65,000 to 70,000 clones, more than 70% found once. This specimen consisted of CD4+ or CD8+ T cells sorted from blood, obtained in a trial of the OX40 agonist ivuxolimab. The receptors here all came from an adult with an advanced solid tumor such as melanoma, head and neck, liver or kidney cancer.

The CDR3 DNA sequence: TGTGCCAGCAGGAGGTGGGGTAACTCCTACAATGAGCAGTTCTTC. Residues: CASRRWGNSYNEQFF. The chain joins TRBV11-2 to TRBJ2-1; D not resolved. The CDR3 consists of 15 residues. The germline V and J ends were trimmed by 6 bases and 0 bases, with 12 bases remaining between them. Looked up from germline, CDR1 is SGHAT and CDR2 is FQNNGV.

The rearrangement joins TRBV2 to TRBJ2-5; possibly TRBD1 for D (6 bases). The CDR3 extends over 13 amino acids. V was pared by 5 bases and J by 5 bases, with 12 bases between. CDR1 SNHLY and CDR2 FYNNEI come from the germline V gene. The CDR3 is CASSQGFGETQYF. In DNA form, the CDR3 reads TGTGCCAGCAGTCAGGGGTTCGGGGAGACCCAGTACTTC. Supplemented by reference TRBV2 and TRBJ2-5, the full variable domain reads EPEVTQTPSHQVTQMGQEVILRCVPISNHLYFYWYRQILGQKVEFLVSFYNNEISEKSEIFDDQFSVERPDGSNFTLKIRSTKLEDSAMYFCASSQGFGETQYFGPGTRLLVL.

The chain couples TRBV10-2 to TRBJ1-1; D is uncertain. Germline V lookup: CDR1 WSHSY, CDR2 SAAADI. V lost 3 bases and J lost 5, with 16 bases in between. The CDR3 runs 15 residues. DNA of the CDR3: TGCGCCAGCAGTGAAAGGACCTCGGATGCGACTGAAGCTTTCTTT. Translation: CASSERTSDATEAFF.

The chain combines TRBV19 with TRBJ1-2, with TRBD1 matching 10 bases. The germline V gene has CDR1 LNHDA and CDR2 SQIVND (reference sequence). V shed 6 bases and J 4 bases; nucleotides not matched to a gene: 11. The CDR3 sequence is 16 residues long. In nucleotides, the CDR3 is TGTGCCAGTAGGGCCGGGGGACAGGGGAGCTCCTATGGCTACACCTTC. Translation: CASRAGGQGSSYGYTF.

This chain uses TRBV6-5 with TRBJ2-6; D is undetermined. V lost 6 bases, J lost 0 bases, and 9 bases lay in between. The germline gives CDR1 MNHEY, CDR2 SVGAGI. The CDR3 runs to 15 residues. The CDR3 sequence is CASRPHNSGANVLTF. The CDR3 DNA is TGTGCCAGCAGGCCTCATAACTCTGGGGCCAACGTCCTGACTTTC.

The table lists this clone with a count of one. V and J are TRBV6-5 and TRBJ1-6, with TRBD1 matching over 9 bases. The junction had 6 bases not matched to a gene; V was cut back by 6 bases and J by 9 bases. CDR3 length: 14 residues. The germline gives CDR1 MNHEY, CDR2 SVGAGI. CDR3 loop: CASSWDRVRSPLHF. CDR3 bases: TGTGCCAGCAGCTGGGACAGGGTTCGTTCACCCCTCCACTTT.

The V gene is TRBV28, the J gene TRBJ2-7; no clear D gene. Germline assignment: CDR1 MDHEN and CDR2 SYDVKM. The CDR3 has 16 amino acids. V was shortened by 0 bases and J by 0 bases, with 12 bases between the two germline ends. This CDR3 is CASSLWNTASSYEQYF. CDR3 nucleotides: TGTGCCAGCAGTTTATGGAACACCGCGAGCTCCTACGAGCAGTACTTC.

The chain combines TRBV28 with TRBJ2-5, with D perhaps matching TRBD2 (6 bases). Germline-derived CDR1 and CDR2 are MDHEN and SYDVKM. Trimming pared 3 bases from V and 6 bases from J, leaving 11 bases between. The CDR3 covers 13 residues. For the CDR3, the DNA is TGTGCCAGCAGTTTCCCGGGAGTTCAGACCCAGTACTTC. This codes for CASSFPGVQTQYF.

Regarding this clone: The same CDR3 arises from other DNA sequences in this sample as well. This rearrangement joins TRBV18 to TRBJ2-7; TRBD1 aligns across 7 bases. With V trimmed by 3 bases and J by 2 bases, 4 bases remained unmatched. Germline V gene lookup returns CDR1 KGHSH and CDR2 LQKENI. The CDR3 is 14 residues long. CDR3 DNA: TGTGCCAGCTCACCCCGACAGGGCACCTACGAGCAGTACTTC. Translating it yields CASSPRQGTYEQYF. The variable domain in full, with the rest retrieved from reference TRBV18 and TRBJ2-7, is NAGVMQNPRHLVRRRGQEARLRCSPMKGHSHVYWYRQLPEEGLKFMVYLQKENIIDESGMPKERFSAEFPKEGPSILRIQQVVRGDSAAYFCASSPRQGTYEQYFGPGTRLTVT.

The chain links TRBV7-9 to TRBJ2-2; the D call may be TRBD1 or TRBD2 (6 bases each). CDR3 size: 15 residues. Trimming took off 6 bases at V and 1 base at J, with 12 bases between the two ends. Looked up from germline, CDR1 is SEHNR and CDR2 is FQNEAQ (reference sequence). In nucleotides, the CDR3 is TGTGCCAGCAGGAGACTAGGGGGGAACACCGGGGAGCTGTTTTTT. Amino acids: CASRRLGGNTGELFF. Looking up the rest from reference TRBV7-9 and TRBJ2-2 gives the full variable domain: DTGVSQNPRHKITKRGQNVTFRCDPISEHNRLYWYRQTLGQGPEFLTYFQNEAQLEKSRLLSDRFSAERPKGSFSTLEIQRTEQGDSAMYLCASRRLGGNTGELFFGEGSRLTVL.

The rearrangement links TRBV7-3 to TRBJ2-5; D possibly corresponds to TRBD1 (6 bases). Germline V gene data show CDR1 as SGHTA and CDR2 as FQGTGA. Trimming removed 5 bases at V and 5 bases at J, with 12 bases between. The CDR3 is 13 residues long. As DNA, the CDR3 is TGTGCCAGCAGCGGGGGCCCGCGGGAGACCCAGTACTTC. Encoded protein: CASSGGPRETQYF.

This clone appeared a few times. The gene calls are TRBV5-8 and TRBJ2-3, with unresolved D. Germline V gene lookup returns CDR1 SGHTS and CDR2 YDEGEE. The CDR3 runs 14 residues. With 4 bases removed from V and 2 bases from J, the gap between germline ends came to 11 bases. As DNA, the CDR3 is TGTGCCAGCAGCCCCCGTAGGGCCACAGATACGCAGTATTTT. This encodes CASSPRRATDTQYF.

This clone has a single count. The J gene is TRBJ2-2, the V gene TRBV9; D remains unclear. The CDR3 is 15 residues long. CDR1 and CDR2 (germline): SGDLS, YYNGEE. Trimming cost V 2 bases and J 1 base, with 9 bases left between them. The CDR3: CASSVGRLNTGELFF. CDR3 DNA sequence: TGTGCCAGCAGCGTTGGCAGGTTGAACACCGGGGAGCTGTTTTTT.

The CDR3 DNA is TGTGCCAGTAGTATCGGACACGGAGCTTCCTACGAGCAGTACTTC. As protein: CASSIGHGASYEQYF. V gene TRBV19 combines with J gene TRBJ2-7; a possible D gene is TRBD1 (5 bases). In germline, CDR1 is LNHDA, CDR2 SQIVND (reference sequence). V lost 3 bases, J lost 1 base, and 13 bases lay in between. The CDR3 sequence is 15 residues long.

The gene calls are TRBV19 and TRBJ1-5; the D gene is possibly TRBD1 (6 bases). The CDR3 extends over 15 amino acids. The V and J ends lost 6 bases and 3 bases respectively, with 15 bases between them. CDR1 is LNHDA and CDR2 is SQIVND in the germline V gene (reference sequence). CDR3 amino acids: CASSPSGGDNQPQHF. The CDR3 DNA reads TGTGCCAGTAGCCCTTCGGGGGGCGACAATCAGCCCCAGCATTTT.

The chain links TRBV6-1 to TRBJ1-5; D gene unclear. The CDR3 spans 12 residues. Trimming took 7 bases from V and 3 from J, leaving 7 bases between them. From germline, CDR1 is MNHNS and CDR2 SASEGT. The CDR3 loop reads CASNVNNQPQHF. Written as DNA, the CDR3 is TGTGCCAGCAATGTCAACAATCAGCCCCAGCATTTT.

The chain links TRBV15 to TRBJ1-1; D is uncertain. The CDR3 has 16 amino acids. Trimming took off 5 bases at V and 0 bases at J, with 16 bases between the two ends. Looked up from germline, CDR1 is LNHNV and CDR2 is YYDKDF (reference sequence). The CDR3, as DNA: TGTGCCACCAGCCTTCAGCCAGGAAAGATGAACACTGAAGCTTTCTTT. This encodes CATSLQPGKMNTEAFF.

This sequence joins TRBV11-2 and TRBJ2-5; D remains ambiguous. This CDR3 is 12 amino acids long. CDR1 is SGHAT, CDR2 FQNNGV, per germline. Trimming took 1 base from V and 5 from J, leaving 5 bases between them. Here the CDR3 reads CASSLGVETQYF. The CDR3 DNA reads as TGTGCCAGCAGCTTAGGGGTTGAGACCCAGTACTTC.

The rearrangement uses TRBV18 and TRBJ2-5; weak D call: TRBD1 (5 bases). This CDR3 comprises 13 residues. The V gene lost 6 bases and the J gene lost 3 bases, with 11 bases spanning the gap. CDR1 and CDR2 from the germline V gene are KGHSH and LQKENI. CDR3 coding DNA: TGTGCCAGCTCCCCAGGGATAGAAGAGACCCAGTACTTC. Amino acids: CASSPGIEETQYF.

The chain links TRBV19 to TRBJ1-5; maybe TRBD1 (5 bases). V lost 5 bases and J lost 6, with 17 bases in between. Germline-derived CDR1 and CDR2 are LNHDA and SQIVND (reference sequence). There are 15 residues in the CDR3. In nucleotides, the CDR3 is TGTGCCAGTAGTGACCGGGGCCCGGGGGGTCAGCCCCAGCATTTT. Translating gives CASSDRGPGGQPQHF.

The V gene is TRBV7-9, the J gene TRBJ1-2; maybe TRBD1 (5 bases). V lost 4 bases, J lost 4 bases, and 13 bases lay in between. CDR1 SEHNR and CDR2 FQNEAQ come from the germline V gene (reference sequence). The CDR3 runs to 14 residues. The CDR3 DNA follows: TGTGCCAGCAGCTCCCCAGAGGGGTTCTATGGCTACACCTTC. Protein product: CASSSPEGFYGYTF.

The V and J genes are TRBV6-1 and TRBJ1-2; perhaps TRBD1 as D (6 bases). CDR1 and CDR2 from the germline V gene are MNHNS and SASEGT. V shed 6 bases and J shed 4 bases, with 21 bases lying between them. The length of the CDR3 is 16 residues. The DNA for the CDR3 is TGTGCCAGCAGCGAACAACAACAGGGTTTAACCTATGGCTACACCTTC. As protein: CASSEQQQGLTYGYTF.

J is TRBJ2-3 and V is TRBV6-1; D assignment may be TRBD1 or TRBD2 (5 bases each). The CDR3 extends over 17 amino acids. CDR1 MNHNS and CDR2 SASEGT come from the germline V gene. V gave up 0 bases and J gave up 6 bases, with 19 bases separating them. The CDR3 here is CASSEAVGTTARDTQYF. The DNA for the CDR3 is TGTGCCAGCAGTGAAGCGGTCGGGACCACCGCAAGGGATACGCAGTATTTT.

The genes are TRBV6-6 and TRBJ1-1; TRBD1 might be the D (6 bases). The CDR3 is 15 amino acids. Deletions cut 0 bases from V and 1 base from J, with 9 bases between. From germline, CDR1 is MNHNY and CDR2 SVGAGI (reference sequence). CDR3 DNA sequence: TGTGCCAGCAGTTACTCGGTCAGGGGGAACACTGAAGCTTTCTTT. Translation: CASSYSVRGNTEAFF.

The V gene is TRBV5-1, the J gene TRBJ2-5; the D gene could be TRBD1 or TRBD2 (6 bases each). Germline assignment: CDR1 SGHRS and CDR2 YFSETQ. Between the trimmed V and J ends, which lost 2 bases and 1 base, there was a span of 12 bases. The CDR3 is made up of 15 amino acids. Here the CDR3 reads CASSFSGAPQETQYF. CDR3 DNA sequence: TGCGCCAGCAGCTTTTCGGGGGCGCCCCAAGAGACCCAGTACTTC.

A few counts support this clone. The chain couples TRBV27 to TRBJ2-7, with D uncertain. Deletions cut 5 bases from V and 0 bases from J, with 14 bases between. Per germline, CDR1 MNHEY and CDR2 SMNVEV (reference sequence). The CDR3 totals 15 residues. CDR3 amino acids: CASSRQQQSSYEQYF. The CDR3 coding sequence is TGTGCCAGCAGTAGACAACAACAAAGCTCCTACGAGCAGTACTTC.

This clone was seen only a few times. CDR3 region: CASSQDGARGRAQHF. In DNA, the CDR3 is TGCGCCAGCAGCCAAGACGGGGCCCGGGGTAGGGCCCAGCATTTT. The V call is TRBV4-1, the J call TRBJ1-5, with D perhaps matching TRBD1 (5 bases). CDR1 is MGHRA and CDR2 is YSYEKL in the germline V gene. The V and J ends lost 0 bases and 11 bases respectively, with 17 bases between them. This CDR3 comprises 15 residues.

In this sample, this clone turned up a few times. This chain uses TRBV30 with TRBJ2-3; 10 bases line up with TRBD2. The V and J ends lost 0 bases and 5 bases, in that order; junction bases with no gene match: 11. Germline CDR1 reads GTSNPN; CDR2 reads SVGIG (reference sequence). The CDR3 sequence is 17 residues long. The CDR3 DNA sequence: TGTGCCTGGAGTGTCCCCGGGGGACTAGCGAGGGGAGATACGCAGTATTTT. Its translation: CAWSVPGGLARGDTQYF.

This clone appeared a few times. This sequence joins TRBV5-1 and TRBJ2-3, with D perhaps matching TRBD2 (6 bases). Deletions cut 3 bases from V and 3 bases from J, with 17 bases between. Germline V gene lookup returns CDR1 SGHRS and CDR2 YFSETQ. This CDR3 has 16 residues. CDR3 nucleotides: TGCGCCAGCAGCTCCGAAAGTGGCGGGAAAACAGATACGCAGTATTTT. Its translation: CASSSESGGKTDTQYF.